This T cell receptor (beta chain) appears in the sequencing data of a study of blood T cell repertoires in COVID-19. In this sample, this clone turned up once. Method: immunoSEQ multiplex PCR; TCRdb's copy keeps in-frame clones and lacks some. The sample yields a few hundred thousand clones, approximately 90% seen once. V was trimmed by 7 bases and J by 5 bases, leaving 18 bases between them. The germline V gene has CDR1 LNHDA and CDR2 SQIVND (reference sequence). This CDR3 contains 15 residues. Specimen: peripheral blood. The TCR comes from a man aged 45-60 years with acute or convalescent COVID-19. The rearrangement joins TRBV19 to TRBJ2-4; D not resolved. CDR3 sequence: CASKPVLSTENIQYF. The DNA for the CDR3 is TGTGCCAGTAAGCCGGTCTTATCCACGGAAAACATTCAGTACTTC.